These 22 T cell receptor beta chains were sequenced from one sample in a study of CD8 T cells in Susac syndrome. Random hexamers served to reverse transcribe roughly 0.5 to 1 ug RNA. One entry per CDR3 protein, called by TCRdb with MiXCR from the immunoSEQ multiplex PCR reads. The table shows approximately 180,000 distinct CDR3 sequences, with roughly 90% occurring only once. Sample: CD4+ T cells from PBMCs. These receptors all stem from a human donor with Susac syndrome.

This clonotype appeared a single time. This chain connects TRBV7-2 to TRBJ2-2, with TRBD1 as a possible D gene (6 bases). Germline CDR1 and CDR2: SGHTA and FQGNSA. CDR3 length equals 14 residues. Trimming took off 4 bases at V and 8 bases at J, with 14 bases between the two ends. The CDR3 DNA reads TGTGCCAGCAGCTACACAGGGCAGGCTGGGGAGCTGTTTTTT. Protein product: CASSYTGQAGELFF.

This rearrangement joins TRBV4-1 to TRBJ2-4, with D tentatively TRBD2 (6 bases). CDR3 length: 15 residues. V lost 2 bases and J 0 bases, leaving 8 bases between the germline ends. Germline assignment: CDR1 MGHRA and CDR2 YSYEKL. Here the CDR3 reads CASSQLGLAKNIQYF. The CDR3 DNA follows: TGCGCCAGCAGCCAACTGGGACTAGCCAAAAACATTCAGTACTTC.

The chain combines TRBV12-3 or TRBV12-4 with TRBJ1-5, with no clear D. The CDR3 sequence is 16 residues long. Trimming cost V 0 bases and J 2 bases, with 11 bases left between them. The CDR3 coding sequence is TGTGCCAGCAGTTTAGCGTCCGGGCTCGGCAATCAGCCCCAGCATTTT. The encoded protein is CASSLASGLGNQPQHF.

This chain links TRBV6-5 with TRBJ2-1; 11 positions match TRBD2. The CDR3 runs 18 residues. J gave up 0 bases and V 4 bases, and 8 bases lay outside the gene matches. Germline lookup yields CDR1 MNHEY and CDR2 SVGAGI. The CDR3 loop is CASSWRLAGLSSYNEQFF. The DNA for the CDR3 is TGTGCCAGCAGTTGGAGACTAGCGGGATTAAGCTCCTACAATGAGCAGTTCTTC.

This rearrangement joins TRBV28 to TRBJ1-1, with D perhaps matching TRBD1 (5 bases). The CDR3 is made up of 14 amino acids. Germline-derived CDR1 and CDR2 are MDHEN and SYDVKM. V was shortened by 5 bases and J by 4 bases, with 14 bases between the two germline ends. The CDR3 protein is CASSLSQGGTEAFF. In DNA form, the CDR3 reads TGTGCCAGCAGTCTATCGCAGGGAGGCACTGAAGCTTTCTTT.

V is TRBV5-4 and J is TRBJ2-7, with TRBD1 identical over 7 bases. CDR1 SGHNT and CDR2 YYREEE come from the germline V gene (reference sequence). V dropped 4 bases and J dropped 1; count of bases not matched to a gene: 8. CDR3 length: 15 residues. CDR3 loop: CASSLGTEGSYEQYF. DNA for the CDR3: TGTGCCAGCAGCCTGGGGACAGAAGGTTCCTACGAGCAGTACTTC.

This rearrangement joins TRBV15 to TRBJ2-3; D is uncertain. The CDR3 covers 16 residues. The germline V gene has CDR1 LNHNV and CDR2 YYDKDF (reference sequence). V lost 1 base and J 0 bases, leaving 11 bases between the germline ends. Here the CDR3 reads CATSRVVGTSTDTQYF. CDR3 coding DNA: TGTGCCACCAGCAGAGTGGTGGGAACTAGCACAGATACGCAGTATTTT.

V is TRBV6-6 and J is TRBJ1-5; a weak D match, TRBD1 (6 bases). From germline, CDR1 is MNHNY and CDR2 SVGAGI (reference sequence). The CDR3 extends over 16 amino acids. The V end lost 5 bases, the J end lost 1 base, and 15 bases lay between the germline ends. CDR3 loop: CASSNRKQGSNQPQHF. The CDR3 DNA is TGTGCCAGCAGTAACAGAAAGCAGGGGAGCAATCAGCCCCAGCATTTT.

V and J are TRBV2 and TRBJ2-1; 7 bases match TRBD2. This CDR3 spans 14 amino acids. With 10 bases clipped from V and 0 bases from J, the junction kept 6 bases outside the gene matches. Germline CDR1 and CDR2: SNHLY and FYNNEI. CDR3 sequence (DNA): TGTGCCACCACCGGCGGGAGCTCCTACAATGAGCAGTTCTTC. It yields the protein CATTGGSSYNEQFF.

The chain is built from TRBV2 and TRBJ1-1; TRBD1 matches at 9 bases. Germline-derived CDR1 and CDR2 are SNHLY and FYNNEI. V trimming: 6 bases; J trimming: 1 base; junction bases outside the gene matches: 0. CDR3 length equals 13 residues. Here the CDR3 reads CASRGQGNTEAFF. In nucleotides, the CDR3 is TGTGCCAGCAGGGGACAGGGGAACACTGAAGCTTTCTTT.

The chain carries TRBV12-3 or TRBV12-4 and TRBJ2-2; TRBD1 matches at 8 bases. The CDR3 has 15 amino acids. The trim removed 3 bases at V and 1 base at J, leaving 1 base unmatched. The chain's CDR3 is CASSLGTGNTGELFF. The CDR3 nucleotides are TGTGCCAGCAGTTTGGGGACAGGGAACACCGGGGAGCTGTTTTTT.

This rearrangement joins TRBV30 to TRBJ2-5; TRBD2 is a possible D gene (5 bases). The CDR3 runs to 12 residues. CDR1 is GTSNPN, CDR2 SVGIG, per germline (reference sequence). Trimming took off 2 bases at V and 6 bases at J, with 10 bases between the two ends. CDR3 sequence (DNA): TGTGCCTGGAGTACTAGTCGCCAGACCCAGTACTTC. Translation gives CAWSTSRQTQYF.

The chain combines TRBV6-5 with TRBJ1-3; D is uncertain. CDR3 length: 12 residues. V lost 6 bases and J 3 bases, leaving 6 bases between the germline ends. Germline V CDR1 and CDR2: MNHEY, SVGAGI. The CDR3 sequence: CASRGFGNTIYF. The DNA for the CDR3 is TGTGCCAGCAGAGGGTTTGGAAACACCATATATTTT.

This clonotype was seen a single time. This chain connects TRBV24-1 to TRBJ2-7; maybe TRBD2 (6 bases). The ends were cut back, 3 bases at V and 5 bases at J, with 13 bases in the middle. The CDR3 runs to 14 residues. CDR1 and CDR2 from the germline V gene are KGHDR and SFDVKD. The CDR3 DNA reads TGTGCCACCAGTGATACCGGGACTTATAACGAGCAGTACTTC. This gives the protein CATSDTGTYNEQYF.

The chain joins TRBV9 to TRBJ2-7; 8 nucleotides match TRBD2. Germline V gene data show CDR1 as SGDLS and CDR2 as YYNGEE. V lost 0 bases to trimming and J lost 3 bases; unmatched junction nucleotides: 5. The CDR3 extends over 15 amino acids. The DNA of the CDR3 is TGTGCCAGCAGCGTAGGTCGGGAGGGGGGCTACGAGCAGTACTTC. This encodes CASSVGREGGYEQYF.

This rearrangement joins TRBV28 to TRBJ2-1; perhaps TRBD2 as D (6 bases). With 6 bases removed from V and 7 bases from J, the gap between germline ends came to 10 bases. The CDR3 has 12 residues. Germline CDR1 MDHEN, CDR2 SYDVKM. CDR3 amino acids: CASRDYRNEQFF. The CDR3 coding sequence is TGTGCCAGCAGGGACTATAGGAATGAGCAGTTCTTC. Supplemented by reference TRBV28 and TRBJ2-1, the full variable domain reads DVKVTQSSRYLVKRTGEKVFLECVQDMDHENMFWYRQDPGLGLRLIYFSYDVKMKEKGDIPEGYSVSREKKERFSLILESASTNQTSMYLCASRDYRNEQFFGPGTRLTVL.

V usage is TRBV6-5 and J usage is TRBJ1-4; D may be TRBD1 (6 bases). Trimming took off 6 bases at V and 5 bases at J, with 13 bases between the two ends. CDR3 length equals 14 residues. From germline, CDR1 is MNHEY and CDR2 SVGAGI. The CDR3 DNA reads TGTGCCAGCAGCCCAACAGGGTCCAATGAAAAACTGTTTTTT. It translates to CASSPTGSNEKLFF.

The V and J genes are TRBV29-1 and TRBJ1-1, with a possible D match to TRBD1 (5 bases). The germline CDR1 and CDR2 sequences are SQVTM and ANQGSEA. The V end was cut by 7 bases, the J end by 3 bases, with 12 bases between. This CDR3 has 12 amino acids. In DNA form, the CDR3 reads TGCAGCGGCCAGGGTTGGGACACTGAAGCTTTCTTT. Its translation is CSGQGWDTEAFF.

The chain uses TRBV5-1 and TRBJ2-3; D is uncertain. V was cut by 4 bases and J by 2 bases, with 5 bases left in between. The CDR3 loop spans 12 amino acids. Looked up from germline, CDR1 is SGHRS and CDR2 is YFSETQ. The CDR3 DNA reads TGCGCCAGCAGCATCAACACAGATACGCAGTATTTT. Its translation: CASSINTDTQYF. Full variable domain (outside the CDR3, taken from reference TRBV5-1 and TRBJ2-3): KAGVTQTPRYLIKTRGQQVTLSCSPISGHRSVSWYQQTPGQGLQFLFEYFSETQRNKGNFPGRFSGRQFSNSRSEMNVSTLELGDSALYLCASSINTDTQYFGPGTRLTVL.

This clonotype was observed a few times. This chain links TRBV6-2 or TRBV6-3 with TRBJ2-4; D is unresolved. The CDR3 runs to 14 residues. Per germline, CDR1 MNHEY and CDR2 SVGEGT. V dropped 6 bases and J dropped 1 base, with 10 bases sitting between them. The CDR3 is CASSPRWAKNIQYF. In DNA, the CDR3 is TGTGCCAGCAGCCCCCGGTGGGCCAAAAACATTCAGTACTTC.

This rearrangement joins TRBV3-1 to TRBJ1-3; the D is unclear. The CDR3 totals 15 residues. The V gene's germline CDR1 is LGHDT and CDR2 YNNKEL (reference sequence). Trimming removed 3 bases from V and 0 bases from J, with 9 bases in between. The CDR3 nucleotides are TGTGCCAGCAGCCACGACGGCCGCTCTGGAAACACCATATATTTT. This codes for CASSHDGRSGNTIYF.

The chain has TRBV19 and TRBJ1-5; a weak D match, TRBD1 (6 bases). V lost 2 bases and J 5 bases, leaving 16 bases between the germline ends. Germline CDR1 and CDR2: LNHDA and SQIVND (reference sequence). This CDR3 region has 16 residues. CDR3 sequence (DNA): TGTGCCAGTAGTATACCCCCAGGGGATAGGGATCAGCCCCAGCATTTT. Residues: CASSIPPGDRDQPQHF.